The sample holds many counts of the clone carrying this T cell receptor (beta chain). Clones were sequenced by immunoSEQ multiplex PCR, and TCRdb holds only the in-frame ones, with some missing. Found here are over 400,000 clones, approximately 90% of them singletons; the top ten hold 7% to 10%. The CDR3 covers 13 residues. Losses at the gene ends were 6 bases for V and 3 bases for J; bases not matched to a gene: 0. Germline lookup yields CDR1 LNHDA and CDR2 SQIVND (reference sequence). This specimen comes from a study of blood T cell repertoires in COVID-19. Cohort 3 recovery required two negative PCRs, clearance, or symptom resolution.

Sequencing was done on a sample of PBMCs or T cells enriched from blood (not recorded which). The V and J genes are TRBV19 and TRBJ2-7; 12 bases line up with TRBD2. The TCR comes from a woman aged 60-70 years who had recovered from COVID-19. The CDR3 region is CASRGLAGYEQYF. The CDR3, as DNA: TGTGCCAGTAGGGGACTAGCGGGCTACGAGCAGTACTTC.